The source of this T cell receptor beta chain is a study of T-cell reconstitution after alpha-beta-depleted transplantation in children. Unique molecular identifiers were incorporated into the prepared TCRbeta library. MiXCR, applied by TCRdb to the PCR reads, yields one record per CDR3 protein. The repertoire holds some 600,000 distinct CDR3 sequences, with 10% to 15% as singletons. Per germline, CDR1 SEHNR and CDR2 FQNEAQ (reference sequence). Trimming removed 2 bases from V and 2 bases from J, with 17 bases in between. The CDR3 has 17 residues. The V gene is TRBV7-9, the J gene TRBJ2-3; D may be TRBD1 (5 bases). The specimen comprised PBMCs, mostly from graft donor cells, sampled 360 days after TCRalphabeta/CD19-depleted stem cell transplant. This clonotype originated in a male patient aged 10 to 17 who had a stem cell transplant for acute myeloid leukemia, so the T cells may come from the graft donor. The CDR3 sequence: CASSLPSYRRYTDTQYF. For the CDR3, the DNA is TGTGCCAGCAGCTTACCCTCCTACAGGCGCTACACAGATACGCAGTATTTT. The full variable domain, with the rest looked up from reference TRBV7-9 and TRBJ2-3, is DTGVSQNPRHKITKRGQNVTFRCDPISEHNRLYWYRQTLGQGPEFLTYFQNEAQLEKSRLLSDRFSAERPKGSFSTLEIQRTEQGDSAMYLCASSLPSYRRYTDTQYFGPGTRLTVL.